This T cell receptor (beta chain) is from a study of shared clonotypes between healthy human individuals. The assay was immunoSEQ multiplex PCR, and TCRdb's table has in-frame clones only and misses some. The data hold some 2,000,000 clones, with approximately 96% observed a single time. The sample holds one count of this clone. This TCR was sampled from a man younger than 35 in good health. The sample taken for sequencing was naive CD4+ T cells sorted from blood. Subset in this sample: CD45RA+ positively selected.

The CDR3 nucleotides read TGTGCCAGCAGTTCTCAGGGGATTGACACCGGGGAGCTGTTTTTT. Protein: CASSSQGIDTGELFF. V usage is TRBV28 and J usage is TRBJ2-2; tentatively, D is TRBD1 (6 bases). The CDR3 has 15 residues. V was cut by 4 bases and J by 3 bases, with 12 bases left in between. The germline V gene encodes CDR1 MDHEN and CDR2 SYDVKM.